A single sample gave rise to the 21 T cell receptor beta chains below, sequenced in a study of T cell changes during pregnancy in multiple sclerosis (dated by TCRdb to the late 2010s). Library construction relied on the immunoSEQ multiplex PCR assay. TCRdb carries this immuneACCESS record with in-frame sequences only. Its versions omit some clonotypes, under half of them owing to an unresolved V gene in the studies checked, with the rest unexplained. The sample records tens of thousands of clones, more than 85% of which are singletons. The biggest ten clones account for 0.95% of the sample. The sample was peripheral blood, taken before pregnancy. Source of these receptors: a female donor with multiple sclerosis, enrolled in a pregnancy study.

The chain recombines TRBV6-1 with TRBJ2-7, with 7 bases that match TRBD2. Germline lookup yields CDR1 MNHNS and CDR2 SASEGT. V lost 3 bases to trimming and J lost 7 bases; unmatched junction nucleotides: 12. This CDR3 comprises 15 residues. The CDR3: CASSEGNSGASEQYF. CDR3 DNA: TGTGCCAGCAGTGAGGGGAACAGCGGGGCATCTGAGCAGTACTTC.

The CDR3, as DNA: TGTGCCAGCCCATCCCAGGGGGACTCCTACAATGAGCAGTTCTTC. This sequence encodes CASPSQGDSYNEQFF. V is TRBV11-2 and J is TRBJ2-1, with TRBD1 matching over 7 bases. Losses at the gene ends were 8 bases for V and 0 bases for J; bases not matched to a gene: 7. This CDR3 contains 15 residues. CDR1 is SGHAT and CDR2 is FQNNGV in the germline V gene.

J is TRBJ2-7 and V is TRBV20-1; tentative D call: TRBD1 (5 bases). In germline, CDR1 is DFQATT, CDR2 SNEGSKA (reference sequence). This CDR3 is built from 11 residues. Deletions cut 1 base from V and 4 bases from J, with 5 bases between. CDR3 in DNA: TGCAGTGCTAGAGCAGGGTACGAGCAGTACTTC. Residues: CSARAGYEQYF.

The rearrangement links TRBV9 to TRBJ1-1; 7 nucleotides agree with TRBD1. This CDR3 contains 16 residues. J lost 7 bases, V lost 3 bases, and 15 bases had no gene match. CDR1 is SGDLS and CDR2 is YYNGEE in the germline V gene. The DNA of the CDR3 is TGTGCCAGCAGCGAGGCCATAATACGGGACAGCAATGAAGCTTTCTTT. It yields the protein CASSEAIIRDSNEAFF.

The gene calls are TRBV10-2 and TRBJ1-1; maybe TRBD1 (5 bases). V dropped 4 bases and J dropped 0 bases, with 9 bases sitting between them. The CDR3 length is 14 residues. The germline V gene has CDR1 WSHSY and CDR2 SAAADI. CDR3 sequence reads: CASSASRVNTEAFF. Here the CDR3 DNA reads TGCGCCAGCAGTGCATCCAGGGTGAACACTGAAGCTTTCTTT.

This clone was counted once. The V call is TRBV18, the J call TRBJ1-2; TRBD1 might be the D (5 bases). Germline lookup yields CDR1 KGHSH and CDR2 LQKENI. This CDR3 contains 13 residues. V lost 4 bases to trimming and J lost 3 bases, with 9 bases between them. CDR3 loop: CASSQGRDYGYTF. CDR3 nucleotide sequence: TGTGCCAGCTCACAAGGCAGGGACTATGGCTACACCTTC. The complete variable domain, with remaining parts taken from reference TRBV18 and TRBJ1-2, reads NAGVMQNPRHLVRRRGQEARLRCSPMKGHSHVYWYRQLPEEGLKFMVYLQKENIIDESGMPKERFSAEFPKEGPSILRIQQVVRGDSAAYFCASSQGRDYGYTFGSGTRLTVV.

The CDR3: CASSIRAFAFYGYTF. The DNA of the CDR3 is TGTGCCAGTAGTATCAGGGCATTTGCGTTCTATGGCTACACCTTC. The chain couples TRBV19 to TRBJ1-2, with D perhaps matching TRBD1 (5 bases). Germline V lookup: CDR1 LNHDA, CDR2 SQIVND (reference sequence). Trimming shortened V by 3 bases and J by 4 bases, and 15 bases separated the two germline ends. The CDR3 runs to 15 residues.

A few counts support this clone. CDR3 in amino acids: CASSHLGLRSGNTIYF. For the CDR3, the DNA is TGTGCCAGCAGCCACCTGGGACTTCGCTCTGGAAACACCATATATTTT. The rearrangement joins TRBV7-6 to TRBJ1-3, with D perhaps matching TRBD1 (5 bases). CDR3 size: 16 residues. In germline, CDR1 is SGHVS, CDR2 FNYEAQ. Trimming stripped 5 bases from V and 0 bases from J, with 14 bases between. Looking up the rest from reference TRBV7-6 and TRBJ1-3 gives the full variable domain: GAGVSQSPRYKVTKRGQDVALRCDPISGHVSLYWYRQALGQGPEFLTYFNYEAQQDKSGLPNDRFSAERPEGSISTLTIQRTEQRDSAMYRCASSHLGLRSGNTIYFGEGSWLTVV.

The chain links TRBV4-1 to TRBJ2-5, with 8 bases matching TRBD2. V lost 4 bases, J lost 5 bases, and 12 bases stayed unmatched. This CDR3 contains 16 residues. The germline V gene has CDR1 MGHRA and CDR2 YSYEKL. The CDR3 nucleotides read TGCGCCAGCAGCCTCCTAGGGGCGGGAGGATGGGAGACCCAGTACTTC. The encoded protein is CASSLLGAGGWETQYF.

V gene TRBV5-8 combines with J gene TRBJ1-1, with unresolved D. There are 13 residues in the CDR3. Deletions cut 4 bases from V and 4 bases from J, with 11 bases between. Germline V lookup: CDR1 SGHTS, CDR2 YDEGEE. As DNA, the CDR3 is TGTGCCAGCAGCCCGTGGGAGGGCACTGAAGCTTTCTTT. It encodes CASSPWEGTEAFF.

The V call is TRBV4-1, the J call TRBJ2-7; unclear D gene. There are 13 residues in the CDR3. CDR1 and CDR2 from the germline V gene are MGHRA and YSYEKL. V was shortened by 0 bases and J by 6 bases, with 9 bases between the two germline ends. The CDR3 coding sequence is TGCGCCAGCAGCCAAGATACGGGTGGCGAGCAGTACTTC. This translates into CASSQDTGGEQYF.

The chain recombines TRBV11-2 with TRBJ2-3, with 9 bases that match TRBD1. Germline V gene data show CDR1 as SGHAT and CDR2 as FQNNGV. This CDR3 has 16 residues. V trimming: 4 bases; J trimming: 3 bases; junction bases outside the gene matches: 8. The CDR3 nucleotides read TGTGCCAGCAGCTACGCCGGGACAGGGTGGACAGATACGCAGTATTTT. Its protein product is CASSYAGTGWTDTQYF.

The J gene is TRBJ2-7, the V gene TRBV27; TRBD1 matches 10 bases. The ends lost 3 bases at V and 6 bases at J; junction bases unmatched: 5. The CDR3 spans 14 residues. Per germline, CDR1 MNHEY and CDR2 SMNVEV (reference sequence). The CDR3 sequence: CASSLTGGLSEQYF. The CDR3 region has the DNA TGTGCCAGCAGTTTGACAGGGGGCCTTTCCGAGCAGTACTTC.

This chain uses TRBV9 with TRBJ1-4; TRBD1 is a possible D gene (6 bases). CDR3 length equals 15 residues. Germline CDR1 and CDR2: SGDLS and YYNGEE. Trimming shortened V by 4 bases and J by 6 bases, and 16 bases separated the two germline ends. The CDR3, as DNA: TGTGCCAGCAGCTTCGGGGGAGGGGGGTATGAAAAACTGTTTTTT. Translated, it gives CASSFGGGGYEKLFF.

This clone was recorded once. V is TRBV5-6 and J is TRBJ2-7, with 14 positions matching TRBD2. The CDR3 has 18 amino acids. The germline V gene has CDR1 SGHDT and CDR2 YYEEEE. V gave up 3 bases and J gave up 0 bases; unmatched junction bases: 8. The CDR3 sequence: CASSSMTSGGESSYEQYF. The CDR3 nucleotides read TGTGCCAGCAGCTCGATGACTAGCGGGGGGGAAAGCTCCTACGAGCAGTACTTC.

The chain combines TRBV9 with TRBJ1-4; 9 bases map to TRBD1. Germline V CDR1 and CDR2: SGDLS, YYNGEE. The CDR3 sequence is 15 residues long. After removal of 2 bases from V and 7 bases from J, the junction contained 6 bases not matched to a gene. CDR3 region: CASSVDRGRGEKLFF. The CDR3 nucleotides read TGTGCCAGCAGCGTGGACAGGGGAAGGGGTGAAAAACTGTTTTTT.

The rearrangement links TRBV7-8 to TRBJ1-2, with TRBD1 matching 8 bases. Germline V gene lookup returns CDR1 SGHVS and CDR2 FQNEAQ. The CDR3 sequence is 14 residues long. V shed 6 bases, J shed 4 bases, and the junction held 7 bases outside the gene matches. The CDR3 DNA follows: TGTGCCAGCAGTGGACAGGGACCCTTCTATGGCTACACCTTC. Its translation is CASSGQGPFYGYTF.

The chain recombines TRBV5-1 with TRBJ2-3; TRBD1 is a possible D gene (6 bases). V lost 4 bases, J lost 4 bases, and 10 bases lay in between. Germline V gene data show CDR1 as SGHRS and CDR2 as YFSETQ. The CDR3 spans 13 residues. CDR3 in DNA: TGCGCCAGCAGCGCCTCAGGGGCAGATACGCAGTATTTT. It encodes CASSASGADTQYF.

The chain is built from TRBV29-1 and TRBJ1-5, with TRBD1 matching over 8 bases. The CDR3 contains 14 residues. The ends lost 6 bases at V and 7 bases at J; junction bases unmatched: 11. Germline-derived CDR1 and CDR2 are SQVTM and ANQGSEA. This CDR3 is CSVLGQGKEQPQHF. CDR3 nucleotide sequence: TGCAGCGTGTTAGGACAGGGTAAGGAGCAGCCCCAGCATTTT.

The chain joins TRBV2 to TRBJ2-1; 10 bases fit TRBD2. Unmatched junction bases numbered 7, after V lost 6 bases and J lost 5 bases. CDR1 and CDR2 from the germline V gene are SNHLY and FYNNEI. The CDR3 runs to 15 residues. The CDR3 nucleotides are TGTGCCAGCAGGGCGGAACTAGCGGGACACAATGAGCAGTTCTTC. As protein: CASRAELAGHNEQFF.

The genes are TRBV28 and TRBJ1-5; D is perhaps TRBD1 (6 bases). The V end lost 6 bases, the J end lost 7 bases, and 13 bases lay between the germline ends. This CDR3 contains 13 residues. CDR1 MDHEN and CDR2 SYDVKM come from the germline V gene. The CDR3 is CASSLQGGQPQHF. CDR3 nucleotides: TGTGCCAGCAGCCTACAGGGTGGGCAGCCCCAGCATTTT.